Sequencing of this T cell receptor (beta chain) was carried out in a study of T cell changes during pregnancy in multiple sclerosis. Trimming took 0 bases from V and 2 from J, leaving 8 bases between them. Germline V gene lookup returns CDR1 SGHRS and CDR2 YFSETQ. This CDR3 has 15 residues. Data came from immunoSEQ multiplex PCR; TCRdb stores just in-frame clones and leaves some out. This sample has more than 50,000 clones; 80% to 90% occur once, and the top ten carry roughly 2.5%. Sequencing was performed on peripheral blood, taken in the first trimester of pregnancy. The TCR was taken from a female donor with multiple sclerosis, enrolled in a pregnancy study. The rearrangement links TRBV5-1 to TRBJ1-4, with D tentatively TRBD1 (5 bases). The CDR3 nucleotides read TGCGCCAGCAGCTTGGGACAGACCACTAATGAAAAACTGTTTTTT. Its translation: CASSLGQTTNEKLFF.